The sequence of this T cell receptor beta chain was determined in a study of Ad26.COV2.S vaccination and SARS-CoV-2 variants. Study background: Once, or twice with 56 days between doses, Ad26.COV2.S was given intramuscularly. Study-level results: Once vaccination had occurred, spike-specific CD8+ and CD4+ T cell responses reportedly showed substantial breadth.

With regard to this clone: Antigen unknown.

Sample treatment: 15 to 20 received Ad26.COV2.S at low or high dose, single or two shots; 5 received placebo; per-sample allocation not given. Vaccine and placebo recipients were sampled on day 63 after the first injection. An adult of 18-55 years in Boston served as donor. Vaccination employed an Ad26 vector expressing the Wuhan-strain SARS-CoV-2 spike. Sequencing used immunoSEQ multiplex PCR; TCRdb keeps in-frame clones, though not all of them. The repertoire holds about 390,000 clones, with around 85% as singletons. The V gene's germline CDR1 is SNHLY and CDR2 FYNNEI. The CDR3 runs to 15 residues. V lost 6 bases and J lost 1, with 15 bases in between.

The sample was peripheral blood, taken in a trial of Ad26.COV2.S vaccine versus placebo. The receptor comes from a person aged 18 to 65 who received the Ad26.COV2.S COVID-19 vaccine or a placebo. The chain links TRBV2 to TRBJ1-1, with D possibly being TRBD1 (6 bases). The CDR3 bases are TGTGCCAGCAGGGGGACCAGGGGAGCGAACACTGAAGCTTTCTTT. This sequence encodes CASRGTRGANTEAFF.